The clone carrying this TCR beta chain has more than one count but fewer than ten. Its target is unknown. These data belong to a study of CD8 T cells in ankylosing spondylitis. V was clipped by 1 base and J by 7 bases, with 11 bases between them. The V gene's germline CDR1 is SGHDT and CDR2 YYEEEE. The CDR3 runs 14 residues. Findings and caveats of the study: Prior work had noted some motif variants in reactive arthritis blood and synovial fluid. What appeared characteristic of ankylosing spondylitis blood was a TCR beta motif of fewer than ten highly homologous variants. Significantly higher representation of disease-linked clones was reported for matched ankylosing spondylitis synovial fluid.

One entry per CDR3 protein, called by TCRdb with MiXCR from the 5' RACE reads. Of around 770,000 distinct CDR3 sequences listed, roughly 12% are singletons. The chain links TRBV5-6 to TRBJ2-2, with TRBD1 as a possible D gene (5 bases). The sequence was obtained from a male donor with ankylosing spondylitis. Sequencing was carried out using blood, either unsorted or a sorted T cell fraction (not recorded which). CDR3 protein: CASSLIRVGGELFF. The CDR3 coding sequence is TGTGCCAGCAGCTTGATCAGGGTAGGCGGGGAGCTGTTTTTT.